Presented here are 8 T cell receptor beta chains from one specimen sequenced in a study of T cell responses to AZD1222 COVID-19 vaccine (dated by TCRdb to the early 2020s). In light of the paper, this sample's time point label describes: baseline before first vaccination. The library was generated by the immunoSEQ multiplex PCR assay. The table was pulled from immuneACCESS by TCRdb, which kept in-frame rearrangements only. Such tables lose some clones; where checked, under half of the loss comes from unresolved V genes, and the rest has no known cause. This sample is represented by about 140,000 clones; roughly 90% of them were singletons. Of the sample, about 3% is held by the ten largest clones. The sequencing used peripheral blood, collected on day 0 of AZD1222 vaccination. The origin of the receptors is an adult in good health.

This clone was seen a single time. The CDR3 coding sequence is TGTGCCACCAGTGATCCAGGAGGGGCACCGTTCTTC. Translated, it gives CATSDPGGAPFF. The chain uses TRBV24-1 and TRBJ2-1, with D maybe TRBD2 (6 bases). CDR1 and CDR2 (germline): KGHDR, SFDVKD. V was cut by 3 bases and J by 15 bases, with 14 bases left in between. The CDR3 has 12 amino acids.

This chain joins TRBV7-2 and TRBJ2-7; unclear D gene. Germline V gives CDR1 SGHTA, CDR2 FQGNSA. Between the trimmed V and J ends, which lost 5 bases and 3 bases, there was a span of 11 bases. This CDR3 is built from 13 residues. The CDR3: CASSPDGFYEQYF. CDR3 in DNA: TGTGCCAGCAGCCCGGACGGGTTCTACGAGCAGTACTTC.

This clone was detected a few times. The rearrangement links TRBV12-5 to TRBJ1-5; tentatively, D is TRBD1 (5 bases). The V gene's germline CDR1 is LGHNT and CDR2 FRNRAP. Trimming pared 6 bases from V and 2 bases from J, leaving 11 bases between. The CDR3 is 14 amino acids. The CDR3 DNA follows: TGTGCTAGTGGATTAGGGACTGGCAATCAGCCCCAGCATTTT. Protein sequence: CASGLGTGNQPQHF. The complete variable domain, with remaining parts taken from reference TRBV12-5 and TRBJ1-5, reads DARVTQTPRHKVTEMGQEVTMRCQPILGHNTVFWYRQTMMQGLELLAYFRNRAPLDDSGMPKDRFSAEMPDATLATLKIQPSEPRDSAVYFCASGLGTGNQPQHFGDGTRLSIL.

J is TRBJ1-5 and V is TRBV7-8; perhaps TRBD1 as D (6 bases). From germline, CDR1 is SGHVS and CDR2 FQNEAQ. Trimming stripped 4 bases from V and 4 bases from J, with 14 bases between. The CDR3 runs to 15 residues. The CDR3 nucleotides are TGTGCCAGCAGCTCTCGGAGGGACAAGAATCAGCCCCAGCATTTT. It is translated as CASSSRRDKNQPQHF. Full variable domain (missing parts from reference TRBV7-8 and TRBJ1-5): GAGVSQSPRYKVAKRGQDVALRCDPISGHVSLFWYQQALGQGPEFLTYFQNEAQLDKSGLPSDRFFAERPEGSVSTLKIQRTQQEDSAVYLCASSSRRDKNQPQHFGDGTRLSIL.

This chain connects TRBV13 to TRBJ2-7; 10 bases are a match to TRBD1. CDR3 length: 16 amino acids. V lost 5 bases, J lost 3 bases, and 10 bases stayed unmatched. Per the germline V gene, CDR1 is PRHDT and CDR2 is FYEKMQ (reference sequence). The DNA of the CDR3 is TGTGCCAGCAGCGGGGGGGGACAGGGGCCTGTCTACGAGCAGTACTTC. Its translation: CASSGGGQGPVYEQYF.

The V call is TRBV7-8, the J call TRBJ2-7; 7 bases agree with TRBD1. V lost 8 bases and J lost 2; bases outside the gene matches: 3. CDR3 length equals 12 residues. Germline assignment: CDR1 SGHVS and CDR2 FQNEAQ. CDR3 residues: CASRDSPYEQYF. The CDR3 region has the DNA TGTGCCAGCCGGGACAGTCCCTACGAGCAGTACTTC.

The chain has TRBV6-2 or TRBV6-3 and TRBJ2-1; TRBD1 might be the D (6 bases). V was pared by 5 bases and J by 6 bases, with 20 bases between. Germline V gives CDR1 MNHEY, CDR2 SVGEGT. The CDR3 sequence is 16 residues long. Here the CDR3 reads CASSRLGGRGSNEQFF. The CDR3 nucleotides are TGTGCCAGCAGTCGCCTTGGGGGCCGAGGAAGCAATGAGCAGTTCTTC.

This sequence joins TRBV19 and TRBJ2-2; weak D call: TRBD1 (6 bases). The CDR3 totals 14 residues. Deletions cut 3 bases from V and 6 bases from J, with 11 bases between. Per germline, CDR1 LNHDA and CDR2 SQIVND (reference sequence). For the CDR3, the DNA is TGTGCCAGTAGTATTTACAGGGTGGCCGGGGAGCTGTTTTTT. This sequence encodes CASSIYRVAGELFF. Based on the CDR3 plus reference TRBV19 and TRBJ2-2, the full variable domain is DGGITQSPKYLFRKEGQNVTLSCEQNLNHDAMYWYRQDPGQGLRLIYYSQIVNDFQKGDIAEGYSVSREKKESFPLTVTSAQKNPTAFYLCASSIYRVAGELFFGEGSRLTVL.